The subject of this entry is one TCR beta chain. This CDR3 comprises 13 residues. Looked up from germline, CDR1 is SGHTA and CDR2 is FQGTGA. V was pared by 5 bases and J by 5 bases, with 2 bases of the junction left unmatched. Authors' processing steps: Amplification of reference gene primers provided the estimated nucleated cell counts. Sequencing used immunoSEQ multiplex PCR; TCRdb keeps in-frame clones, though not all of them. Clone size and V and J calls were adopted from that table, with D and trimming inferred from the DNA. This table holds around 400,000 clones, over 75% found once. The data are from a study of blood T cell repertoires in COVID-19. Study overall: Collection of acute and convalescent COVID-19 samples took place in the United States, Italy and Spain. Sources were T cells, B-cell-depleted T cells, or PBMCs; the material itself was cDNA or gDNA.

The source is a woman under 30 who had been exposed to COVID-19. The chain links TRBV7-3 to TRBJ2-5; 10 nucleotides match TRBD1. What was sequenced was PBMCs or T cells enriched from blood (not recorded which). The CDR3 spells CASSQGQGETQYF. The CDR3 coding sequence is TGTGCCAGCAGCCAGGGACAGGGGGAGACCCAGTACTTC.